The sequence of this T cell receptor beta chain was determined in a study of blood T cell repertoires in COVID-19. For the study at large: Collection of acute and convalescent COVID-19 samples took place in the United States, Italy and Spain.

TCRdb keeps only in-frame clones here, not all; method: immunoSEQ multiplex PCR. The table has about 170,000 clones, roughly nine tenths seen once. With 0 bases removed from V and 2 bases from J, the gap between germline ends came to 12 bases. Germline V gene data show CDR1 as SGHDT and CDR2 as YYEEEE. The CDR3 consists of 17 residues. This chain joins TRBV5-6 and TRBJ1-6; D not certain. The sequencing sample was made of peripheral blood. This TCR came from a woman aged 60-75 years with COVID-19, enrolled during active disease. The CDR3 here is CASSLENFRTYNSPLHF. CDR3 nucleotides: TGTGCCAGCAGCTTGGAAAACTTTCGTACCTATAATTCACCCCTCCACTTT.